This T cell receptor beta chain was observed in a study of vaccination and CD4 T cells after COVID-19 (dated by TCRdb to between 2021 and 2024). With respect to the entire study: Convalescent patients had a positive SARS-CoV-2 result on nasal swab PCR, and of these patients, about ten had mild disease and one had severe disease. Each participant got two doses of either the Pfizer-BioNTech BNT162b2 vaccine (n=8) or the Moderna mRNA-1273 vaccine (n=2). Post-vaccine blood samples were collected a median of approximately 68 days after the second vaccine dose, ranging from about 12 to 241 days. In around 10 COVID-19 convalescent patients and several infection-naive healthy vaccine recipients, researchers compared the spike-specific CD4+ TCR repertoire from before mRNA vaccination with the repertoire from after. Control cultures received a CEFX viral epitope pool as the positive control, an HIV-1 Nef peptide pool as the negative control, or no peptide. Post-COVID blood samples from convalescent patients were collected a median of around 100 days after diagnosis, with a range of roughly 35 to 170 days. In the convalescent cohort there were six males and four females, among whom were two Hispanic individuals, seven Caucasians, two Asians and one multiracial person. Overlapping spike peptide pools from SARS-CoV-2 and from the common cold coronaviruses HCoV-NL63, HCoV-OC43 and HCoV-229E were used as culture stimuli.

Overall study results and their limits: Nearly all vaccine-specific clones in convalescent patients (304 of 307) were mono-reactive for SARS-CoV-2 spike rather than cross-reactive with common cold coronaviruses. The median number of SARS-CoV-2-reactive clonotypes rose from under 25 after infection to approximately 41 after vaccination, but the change was not significant. Relatively few convalescent patients were included in the study, and early timepoints after natural infection were not analyzed. In convalescent patients, a median roughly 87% of post-vaccine SARS-CoV-2-reactive clones were detected only after vaccination, suggesting vaccine-specific priming.

The treatment or condition label on this specimen signifies: approximately nine-day PBMC culture with coronavirus spike peptide pools or control peptides (ViraFEST assay). The ViraFEST assay, used in the study, expanded antigen-specific T cells with peptide pools and then identified the expanded clonotypes through TCR sequencing. The convalescent patients' positive SARS-CoV-2 PCR tests fell between March and December 2020, which was before the Alpha, Beta and Delta variants emerged in the United States. PBMCs were cultured at approximately 2.1 million per well in IMDM supplemented with roughly 5.2% human AB serum and about 10 IU/ml IL-2, with 10 ug/ml peptide pools added. On days 3 and 7, half of the culture medium was replaced with fresh IL-2-containing medium. After ten to eleven days of culture, CD4+ T cells were isolated by negative selection using the EasySep CD4+ T cell isolation kit. Ficoll-Paque Plus gradient centrifugation was used to isolate PBMCs from whole blood, and the isolated PBMCs were then either used fresh or cryopreserved at -140C. In general, triplicate wells were set up for every culture condition.

CDR1 SNHLY and CDR2 FYNNEI were looked up in the germline V gene. The CDR3, cysteine through phenylalanine, is 16 amino acids long. The read is trimmed to its CDR3 DNA, 48 bases read in frame from base 1. Trimming accounts for 6 bases at V and 3 bases at J, while the number of junction bases matched to no gene is 3. Libraries were made using PCR. DNA from cultured CD4+ T cells underwent TCR sequencing with the Oncomine TCR Beta short-read assay at the Johns Hopkins FTIC core. Genomic DNA was extracted from the cultured CD4+ T cells with the QIAamp micro DNA kit. The Oncomine TCR Beta libraries from cultured CD4+ T cells were pooled using unique dual indexes and then sequenced on an Illumina iSeq 100. The paper's processing steps were these. Non-productive sequences were filtered out, and CDR3s that did not start with C, did not end with F or W, or were shorter than 7 amino acids were discarded. The MANAFEST web application was used to identify antigen-specific clonotypes by comparing peptide-stimulated wells against reference wells and other culture wells. Positive clones required FDR below 0.05, an odds ratio above 5, and productive frequency above 0.1% in at least two of three replicate wells. Cross-reactive clonotypes were defined as significantly expanded in both SARS-CoV-2 spike wells and at least one common cold coronavirus spike condition. Similarity between CDR3 sequences was evaluated in R version 3.6.1 using Levenshtein distances (stringdist) and unrooted phylogenetic trees (ape). Clones were called with MiXCR by TCRdb after fastp trimmed the public reads at Q25, and only in-frame beta chains were retained. Every distinct CDR3 protein forms one entry, paired with its most common genes and DNA. TCRdb, not the original authors, processed these V and J calls. The sample data list over 11,000 distinct CDR3 sequences, and approximately 30% of these were observed just once. Of the sample, about 9.4% falls within the top ten clones.

On this clonotype: The clone's antigen remains unknown. Base qualities were left out, and no much larger clone turns up one base away.

Source: CD4+ T cells from blood, cultured in vitro, taken after SARS-CoV-2 vaccination. The rearrangement combines TRBV2 with TRBJ2-6; 12 middle bases align to TRBD1. The receptor was isolated from a human donor who had recovered from COVID-19. The nucleotide sequence is given as TGTGCCAGCAGGGGACAGGGGGCGAGTGGGGCCAACGTCCTGACTTTC. Its translation reads: CASRGQGASGANVLTF. With the rest looked up from the reference TRBV2 and TRBJ2-6 genes rather than sequenced, the full variable domain is EPEVTQTPSHQVTQMGQEVILRCVPISNHLYFYWYRQILGQKVEFLVSFYNNEISEKSEIFDDQFSVERPDGSNFTLKIRSTKLEDSAMYFCASRGQGASGANVLTFGAGSRLTVL.